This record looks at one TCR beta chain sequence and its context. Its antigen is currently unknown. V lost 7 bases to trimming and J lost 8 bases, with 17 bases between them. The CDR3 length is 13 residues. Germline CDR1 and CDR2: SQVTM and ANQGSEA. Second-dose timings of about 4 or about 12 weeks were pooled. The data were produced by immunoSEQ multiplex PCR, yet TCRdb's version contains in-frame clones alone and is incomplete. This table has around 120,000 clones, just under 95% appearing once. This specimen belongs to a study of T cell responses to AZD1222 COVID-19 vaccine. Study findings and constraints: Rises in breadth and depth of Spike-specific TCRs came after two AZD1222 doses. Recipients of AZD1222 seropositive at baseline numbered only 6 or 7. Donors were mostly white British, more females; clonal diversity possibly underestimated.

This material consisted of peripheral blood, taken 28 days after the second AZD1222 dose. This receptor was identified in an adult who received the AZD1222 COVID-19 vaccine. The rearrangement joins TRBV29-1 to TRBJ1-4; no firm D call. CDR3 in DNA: TGCAGCGCCCTGCCTCGATCGGAAGAAAAACTGTTTTTT. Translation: CSALPRSEEKLFF.